This is a list of T cell receptor beta chains from one sample in a study of T cell repertoires in cytomegalovirus infection. These receptors lack a known antigen. One entry per CDR3 protein, called by TCRdb with MiXCR from the reads. The sample yields over 250,000 distinct CDR3 sequences, roughly a fifth seen once. The starting material was cultured PBMCs, obtained from culture after CMV antigen stimulation. The receptor set was obtained from a human donor in good health (CMV status not recorded). Some clones in this sample may be carry-over from other donors' samples. The conserved cysteine and the conserved F or W are not part of the CDR3 here. The order of the fields is V gene, J gene, CDR3 protein.

V gene: TRBV20-1
J gene: TRBJ2-3
CDR3 protein: SAINGLENTDTQY

V gene: TRBV4-3
J gene: TRBJ2-6
CDR3 protein: ASSQGGANVLT

V gene: TRBV7-2
J gene: TRBJ1-5
CDR3 protein: ASSLGGNNQPQH

V gene: TRBV30
J gene: TRBJ2-5
CDR3 protein: AWSESGETQY

V gene: TRBV6-5
J gene: TRBJ2-6
CDR3 protein: ASTTFSPPGANVLT

V gene: TRBV12-3/TRBV12-4
J gene: TRBJ2-2
CDR3 protein: ASTPTGSPGELF

V gene: TRBV28
J gene: TRBJ1-1
CDR3 protein: AGSLLVRAEAF

V gene: TRBV4-3
J gene: TRBJ2-5
CDR3 protein: ASSQDLLGQGGVGRETQY

V gene: TRBV20-1
J gene: TRBJ2-3
CDR3 protein: SVGLNTDTQY

V gene: TRBV7-3
J gene: TRBJ2-2
CDR3 protein: ASSSSNTGELF

V gene: TRBV7-8
J gene: TRBJ2-1
CDR3 protein: ASSLERVSNEQF

V gene: TRBV28
J gene: TRBJ2-3
CDR3 protein: ASSPSGRGSTDTQY

V gene: TRBV19
J gene: TRBJ2-5
CDR3 protein: ASNPKGGRQETQY

V gene: TRBV19
J gene: TRBJ1-1
CDR3 protein: ASSIPPAGRSSPAF

V gene: TRBV7-2
J gene: TRBJ2-1
CDR3 protein: ASKTSGRAGEQF

V gene: TRBV7-9
J gene: TRBJ2-6
CDR3 protein: ASSPRQGTGANVLT

V gene: TRBV7-2
J gene: TRBJ2-3
CDR3 protein: ASSPDGNTQY

V gene: TRBV28
J gene: TRBJ1-1
CDR3 protein: ASSSADRNTEAF

V gene: TRBV27
J gene: TRBJ2-7
CDR3 protein: ASKTGTTYEQY

V gene: TRBV12-3/TRBV12-4
J gene: TRBJ2-1
CDR3 protein: ASSPRDRGHNEQF

V gene: TRBV7-2
J gene: TRBJ2-3
CDR3 protein: ASSLNLLSTDTQY

V gene: TRBV6-1
J gene: TRBJ1-5
CDR3 protein: ASSEEGRYSNQPQH

V gene: TRBV4-3
J gene: TRBJ1-2
CDR3 protein: ASSQFGGSDRDNYGYT

V gene: TRBV7-2
J gene: TRBJ2-7
CDR3 protein: ASSGGYKLMSSYEQY

V gene: TRBV4-3
J gene: TRBJ2-3
CDR3 protein: ASSQDPGSGADTQY

V gene: TRBV12-3/TRBV12-4
J gene: TRBJ2-5
CDR3 protein: ASSLRLAATKETQY

V gene: TRBV12-3/TRBV12-4
J gene: TRBJ2-7
CDR3 protein: ASSLIQGYEQY

V gene: TRBV4-2
J gene: TRBJ2-7
CDR3 protein: ASSQGGKTKEQY

V gene: TRBV7-9
J gene: TRBJ2-5
CDR3 protein: ASSLGVAGEGTQY

V gene: TRBV3-1
J gene: TRBJ1-1
CDR3 protein: ASSQGRMNTEAF

V gene: TRBV2
J gene: TRBJ1-1
CDR3 protein: ASSELTVNTEAF

V gene: TRBV7-2
J gene: TRBJ1-5
CDR3 protein: ASSDRTDQPQH

V gene: TRBV6-2/TRBV6-3
J gene: TRBJ1-1
CDR3 protein: ASRKRATGSGTEAF

V gene: TRBV5-4
J gene: TRBJ2-7
CDR3 protein: ASSTSMSHEQY

V gene: TRBV12-3/TRBV12-4
J gene: TRBJ1-1
CDR3 protein: ASSSVGGRAEAF

V gene: TRBV7-3
J gene: TRBJ2-1
CDR3 protein: ASSMTGTSGRYNEQF

V gene: TRBV28
J gene: TRBJ1-2
CDR3 protein: ASSIRTGLYGYT

V gene: TRBV4-3
J gene: TRBJ1-6
CDR3 protein: ASSQGSGGAKNSPLH

V gene: TRBV20-1
J gene: TRBJ1-4
CDR3 protein: SAREGGKGLNEKLF

V gene: TRBV7-2
J gene: TRBJ2-2
CDR3 protein: ASSSRQGETGELF

V gene: TRBV19
J gene: TRBJ2-1
CDR3 protein: ASSIGASGRANEQF

V gene: TRBV6-6
J gene: TRBJ1-1
CDR3 protein: ASSYEYRGAF

V gene: TRBV7-9
J gene: TRBJ1-2
CDR3 protein: ASSLSYGNYGYT

V gene: TRBV12-3/TRBV12-4
J gene: TRBJ2-6
CDR3 protein: ASSFWDRATGANVLT

V gene: TRBV4-3
J gene: TRBJ2-1
CDR3 protein: ASSQGWQGLYNEQF

V gene: TRBV6-5
J gene: TRBJ1-5
CDR3 protein: ASSYRGGQPQH

V gene: TRBV7-2
J gene: TRBJ2-5
CDR3 protein: ASSLTSGETQY

V gene: TRBV7-9
J gene: TRBJ1-2
CDR3 protein: ASSSGQGIDGYT

V gene: TRBV5-4
J gene: TRBJ1-2
CDR3 protein: ASSSPFGANYGYT

V gene: TRBV7-2
J gene: TRBJ2-7
CDR3 protein: ASRSLASGYEQY

V gene: TRBV7-3
J gene: TRBJ2-1
CDR3 protein: ASSSPTGYNEQF

V gene: TRBV5-6
J gene: TRBJ1-2
CDR3 protein: ASGLTANNYGYT

V gene: TRBV11-2
J gene: TRBJ2-3
CDR3 protein: ASSLAGRKTDTQY

V gene: TRBV20-1
J gene: TRBJ2-3
CDR3 protein: SARDNGPDTQY

V gene: TRBV27
J gene: TRBJ2-6
CDR3 protein: ASRTLATGANVLT

V gene: TRBV12-3/TRBV12-4
J gene: TRBJ2-5
CDR3 protein: ASSNRRAEETQY

V gene: TRBV7-2
J gene: TRBJ2-3
CDR3 protein: ASSLAGSGGPADTQY

V gene: TRBV20-1
J gene: TRBJ2-2
CDR3 protein: SAEGGAGTGELF

V gene: TRBV12-3/TRBV12-4
J gene: TRBJ1-1
CDR3 protein: ASSFRGAAF

V gene: TRBV7-2
J gene: TRBJ1-6
CDR3 protein: ASSLDRARNSPLH